This TCR beta chain was identified during a study of T cells after yellow fever vaccination. For the study at large: Fractions of low cell number were prepared using SMART-Seq v4 Ultra Low Input.

5'RACE template switching added a universal primer site and UMIs to TCR cDNA. TCRdb reanalysed the 5' RACE reads using MiXCR and keeps one entry per CDR3 protein. The sample has about 320,000 distinct CDR3 sequences, around 4.3% seen once. This clonotype was counted at least ten times. The sequence was obtained from a man younger than 35 who received the YFV17D yellow fever vaccine. The source was PBMCs, collected 15 days after the yellow fever booster vaccination.

The CDR3 DNA reads as TGTGCCAGCAGCCCAGACGGGACAGGTAGCAATCAGCCCCAGCATTTT. As protein: CASSPDGTGSNQPQHF. The V and J genes are TRBV7-2 and TRBJ1-5; 8 positions agree with TRBD1. Losses at the gene ends were 5 bases for V and 0 bases for J; bases not matched to a gene: 6. CDR3 length: 16 amino acids. Germline V gene sequence: CDR1 SGHTA, CDR2 FQGNSA.